The T cell receptor beta chain described here comes from a study of shared clonotypes between healthy human individuals (dated by TCRdb to 2020 to 2021). About the study as a whole: The cohort included three men and a couple of women between 18 and 49 years of age. Per donor, three plates each were used for CD4 naive and CD4 memory, two for CD8 naive, and one for CD8 memory. To estimate repertoire size and how much clonotypes are shared between individuals, the study performed deep sequencing of blood TCR repertoires from about 5 healthy adults. Different laboratories and diverse techniques were used to prepare libraries and sequence TCR repertoires, to increase sequencing depth and limit assay-specific biases. Between about 0.94 and 10 billion PBMCs per donor were obtained by leukapheresis. The study at large found these results: Sampling was limited to blood, and TCR repertoires in tissue likely differ from TCR repertoires in blood. Pairwise subsampling led to the expectation that sequencing depth would affect the degree of clonotype sharing among donors. Higher generation probabilities were observed for clonotypes shared by all four sorted-subset donors than for non-shared clonotypes. Because the study included a small number of donors, the genetic and exposure-history diversity represented was limited. Rarefaction of sorted-subset datasets indicated incomplete sequencing despite the large sequencing depth. Larger estimated clonotype richness was generally found for naive subsets than for memory subsets. Sharing across a few donors was observed for approximately 5% of naive CD4, over 3% of naive CD8, over 2% of memory CD4, and around 0.44% of memory CD8 clonotypes.

The germline V gene yields ENHRY for CDR1 and SYGVKD for CDR2. The germline ends are 9 bases apart after V is trimmed by 7 bases and J by 2 bases. Inclusive of the bounding cysteine and phenylalanine, the CDR3 is 13 residues long. Just the 39-base CDR3 DNA is kept, in frame starting at base 1. Using the deep immunoSEQ assay, TCR CDR3 regions were amplified from genomic DNA by multiplex PCR. Genomic DNA extracted from each cell subset was distributed evenly over all wells of several immunoSEQ 96-well plates, and each plate served as one replicate. For sorted subsets, around 200 ng genomic DNA, equal to tens of thousands of T cell genomes, was loaded into each replicate PCR. Purified libraries were measured with a Qubit 3.0 fluorometer, size-checked on a Bioanalyzer 2100, and measured again with the KAPA Library Quantification kit. Each immunoSEQ 96-well plate was sequenced on its own single-read 150-cycle Illumina NextSeq 550 flow cell. The paper's data handling went like this. Because only junctional sequences without quality scores were contained in the immunoSEQ output, filtering matching that applied to full-length reads could not be performed. To assign V/J genes and CDR3, sequences were annotated using PyIR, a Python wrapper for IgBLAST v1.9, with IMGT germline references. Reads were filtered out if the reads had weak V/J assignments (E-value above 1e-6), no CDR3, stop codons, out-of-frame junctions, or ambiguous translated residues. V3J clonotypes were defined by identical inferred V gene, J gene, and CDR3 amino acid sequence. The percentage overlap between two repertoires was calculated by dividing the number of shared unique clonotypes by the size of the smaller repertoire. RTK rarefaction, the Chao1 estimator, and Recon v2.1 estimates of unobserved clonotypes were used to assess repertoire richness. OLGA was used to compute generation probabilities for all TCRbeta clonotypes that the gDNA method yielded from a handful of donors. The clones in this table, taken by TCRdb from immuneACCESS, are in-frame only. Not every clone is retained; where verified, under half of the shortfall comes from an unresolved V gene, and the cause of the rest is unknown. That table furnishes V, J and clone size, whereas the DNA furnished D and trimming. The sample data list 2 million to 2.5 million clones, and approximately 94% of these were observed just once. The biggest ten clones account for 0.1% to 0.15% of the sample.

Healthy HIV-negative adults with no recently reported acute infections or vaccinations were included as donors. All donors were Caucasian adults living in Nashville, Tennessee, USA. CD4+ T cells were enriched by magnetic negative selection; naive cells were then positively selected on CD45RA, and the negative fraction formed the memory subset. Blood was collected by leukapheresis, and PBMCs were isolated by Ficoll-Histopaque density gradient centrifugation and then cryopreserved in liquid nitrogen vapor phase. Purity and quantity of every magnetically sorted T cell population were checked by analytical flow cytometry. Genomic DNA was isolated from every sorted fraction and measured by UV absorbance on a Nanodrop 2000c. As regards this clone: Its antigen is not yet known. Per-nucleotide qualities are absent, and no much larger clonotype sits a single base away.

The specimen was naive CD4+ T cells sorted from blood. The sample's cell subset or site label, decoded: CD45RA+ positively selected. The V gene is TRBV10-3 and the J gene is TRBJ1-3; the D gene remains uncertain. The sequence was obtained from a man in his late teens or twenties in good health. The CDR3 has the sequence CAINPGTGNTIYF. The nucleotides are TGTGCCATCAATCCCGGGACTGGAAACACCATATATTTT.